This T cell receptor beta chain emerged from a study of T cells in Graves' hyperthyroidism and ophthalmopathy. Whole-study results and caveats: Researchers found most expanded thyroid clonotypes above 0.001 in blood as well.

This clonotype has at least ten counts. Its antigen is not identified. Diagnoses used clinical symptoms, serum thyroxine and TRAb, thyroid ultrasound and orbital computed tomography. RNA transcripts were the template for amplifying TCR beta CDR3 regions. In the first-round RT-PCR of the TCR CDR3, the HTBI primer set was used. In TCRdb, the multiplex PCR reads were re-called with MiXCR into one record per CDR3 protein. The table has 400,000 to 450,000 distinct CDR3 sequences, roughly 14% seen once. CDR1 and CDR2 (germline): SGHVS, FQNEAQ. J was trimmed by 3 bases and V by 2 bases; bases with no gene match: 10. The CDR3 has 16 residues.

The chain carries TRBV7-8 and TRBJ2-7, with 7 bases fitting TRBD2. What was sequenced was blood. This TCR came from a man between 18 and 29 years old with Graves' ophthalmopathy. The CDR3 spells CASSLSSQRGLYEQYF. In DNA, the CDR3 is TGTGCCAGCAGCTTATCCTCCCAGCGGGGCCTCTACGAGCAGTACTTC.